This T cell receptor (beta chain) was observed in a study of human T cells and chemical hapten exposure. Looking at the study overall: Per-sample TCR yield variation was attributed mainly to small pooled library volume differences.

J was trimmed by 2 bases and V by 0 bases; bases with no gene match: 7. Per the germline V gene, CDR1 is SGHRS and CDR2 is YFSETQ. This CDR3 region has 17 residues. From the RACE reads, TCRdb called clonotypes with MiXCR, one entry per CDR3 protein. The repertoire holds some 120,000 distinct CDR3 sequences, about an eighth seen once, with approximately 1.5% in the top ten. The time point was: patch test 1, 2 weeks after DPC sensitization. Treatment noted: therapeutic diphenylcyclopropenone sensitization with weekly scalp DPC. This receptor was identified in a woman aged 45-60 years with alopecia areata. Some clones in this sample may be carry-over from other donors' samples. This specimen was whole blood, taken in connection with sensitization to the hapten diphenylcyclopropenone (DPC). The J gene is TRBJ2-3, the V gene TRBV5-1, with TRBD2 identical over 9 bases. CDR3 protein: CASSLGASGISTDTQYF. DNA for the CDR3: TGCGCCAGCAGCTTGGGTGCTAGCGGGATTTCCACAGATACGCAGTATTTT.